The 24 T cell receptor beta chains reported below all come from one sample, sequenced in a study of blood T cell repertoires in COVID-19 (dated by TCRdb to 2018 to 2020). The method was the immunoSEQ multiplex PCR assay. TCRdb limited this immuneACCESS table to in-frame rearrangements with V and J called. A share of clones is missing; checked studies link under half to unresolved V genes, and the rest is unexplained. The sample contains tens of thousands of clones, 87% of them found a single time. The top ten clonotypes cover under 1.2% of the sample. Input material: peripheral blood. These TCRs come from a human donor in a cohort sampled during active COVID-19.

This chain connects TRBV6-6 to TRBJ1-1; D call uncertain. CDR3 size: 14 residues. CDR1 is MNHNY and CDR2 is SVGAGI in the germline V gene (reference sequence). V lost 6 bases, J lost 0 bases, and 11 bases lay in between. CDR3 region: CASSRREVNTEAFF. The CDR3 DNA reads as TGTGCCAGCAGCCGGCGGGAGGTGAACACTGAAGCTTTCTTT.

The chain links TRBV2 to TRBJ2-7; 8 bases are shared with TRBD2. Germline-derived CDR1 and CDR2 are SNHLY and FYNNEI. There are 14 residues in the CDR3. Trimming took 7 bases from V and 4 from J; bases not matched to a gene: 9. As DNA, the CDR3 is TGTGCCAGCAAGAAGAGCGGGAGCGGGTACGAGCAGTACTTC. It is translated as CASKKSGSGYEQYF. The full variable domain, in which reference TRBV2 and TRBJ2-7 provide the parts outside the CDR3, is EPEVTQTPSHQVTQMGQEVILRCVPISNHLYFYWYRQILGQKVEFLVSFYNNEISEKSEIFDDQFSVERPDGSNFTLKIRSTKLEDSAMYFCASKKSGSGYEQYFGPGTRLTVT.

This clone has a handful of counts. The rearrangement uses TRBV10-3 and TRBJ2-7; 7 bases line up with TRBD1. Trimming took 4 bases from V and 4 from J; bases not matched to a gene: 10. The CDR3 is 15 amino acids. The germline gives CDR1 ENHRY, CDR2 SYGVKD. DNA of the CDR3: TGTGCCATCAGTGTTCCCGGGACAGAGACTTACGAGCAGTACTTC. Its translation is CAISVPGTETYEQYF.

The J gene is TRBJ2-1, the V gene TRBV19; 7 nucleotides match TRBD1. CDR3 length: 15 amino acids. V dropped 4 bases and J dropped 3; count of bases not matched to a gene: 6. CDR1 and CDR2 (germline): LNHDA, SQIVND (reference sequence). The DNA for the CDR3 is TGTGCCAGTAGTAGTCAGGGGGACCTCTACAATGAGCAGTTCTTC. Residues: CASSSQGDLYNEQFF.

The chain employs TRBV7-9 and TRBJ2-1; TRBD2 aligns across 8 bases. The CDR3 is made up of 16 amino acids. With 0 bases clipped from V and 6 bases from J, the junction kept 7 bases outside the gene matches. Looked up from germline, CDR1 is SEHNR and CDR2 is FQNEAQ (reference sequence). CDR3 nucleotide sequence: TGTGCCAGCAGCTTAGCCGGGACTAGAATGGGCAATGAGCAGTTCTTC. It translates to CASSLAGTRMGNEQFF.

The gene calls are TRBV5-1 and TRBJ2-1; 9 nucleotides match TRBD2. The V and J ends lost 0 bases and 7 bases, in that order; junction bases with no gene match: 11. Per germline, CDR1 SGHRS and CDR2 YFSETQ. The CDR3 sequence is 17 residues long. CDR3 amino acids: CASSLEVGSGGGNEQFF. Here the CDR3 DNA reads TGCGCCAGCAGCTTGGAAGTCGGTAGCGGGGGAGGGAATGAGCAGTTCTTC.

The chain uses TRBV7-9 and TRBJ2-2; the match to TRBD2 covers 9 bases. This CDR3 spans 16 amino acids. Germline values: CDR1 SEHNR, CDR2 FQNEAQ (reference sequence). Germline trimming cut 4 bases from V and 0 bases from J; bases unmatched to any gene: 3. The CDR3 nucleotides read TGTGCCAGCAGCTCGGGACTAGCAGCGAACACCGGGGAGCTGTTTTTT. This translates into CASSSGLAANTGELFF.

The rearrangement joins TRBV2 to TRBJ2-5; TRBD1 is a possible D gene (6 bases). V lost 9 bases and J lost 5, with 13 bases in between. The CDR3 covers 12 residues. In germline, CDR1 is SNHLY, CDR2 FYNNEI. The DNA for the CDR3 is TGTGCCAGTCCCGAGGGGGACGAGACCCAGTACTTC. This gives the protein CASPEGDETQYF.

This clone occurred once. The CDR3 coding sequence is TGTGCCAGCAGCTCCCTGGGACTACCTTACGAGCAGTACTTC. Translated, it gives CASSSLGLPYEQYF. The rearrangement joins TRBV7-2 to TRBJ2-7; 7 bases are a match to TRBD2. The CDR3 has 14 residues. Germline V gene lookup returns CDR1 SGHTA and CDR2 FQGNSA. V shed 4 bases, J shed 4 bases, and the junction held 7 bases outside the gene matches.

The V call is TRBV7-2, the J call TRBJ2-2, with unresolved D. CDR1 SGHTA and CDR2 FQGNSA come from the germline V gene. Trimming left V 4 bases short and J 2 bases short, with 8 bases between. The CDR3 runs to 14 residues. The CDR3 DNA reads TGTGCCAGCAGCTCCGGTTTTAACACCGGGGAGCTGTTTTTT. Encoded protein: CASSSGFNTGELFF.

The chain has TRBV19 and TRBJ2-7, with D perhaps matching TRBD2 (5 bases). The CDR3 has 13 residues. Germline CDR1 and CDR2: LNHDA and SQIVND (reference sequence). Trimming removed 5 bases from V and 0 bases from J, with 8 bases in between. The CDR3 region is CASSPGFSYEQYF. The CDR3 DNA reads TGTGCCAGTAGTCCGGGATTCTCCTACGAGCAGTACTTC.

This clone was seen once. The rearrangement uses TRBV5-1 and TRBJ1-5; 10 bases map to TRBD1. J lost 7 bases, V lost 3 bases, and 4 bases had no gene match. CDR1 is SGHRS and CDR2 is YFSETQ in the germline V gene. This CDR3 spans 14 amino acids. CDR3 DNA sequence: TGCGCCAGCAGCTGGACAGGGGGGGACCAGCCCCAGCATTTT. This sequence encodes CASSWTGGDQPQHF.

This clone was seen only a few times. The rearrangement uses TRBV7-2 and TRBJ2-7, with D possibly TRBD1 on 5 matching bases. CDR3 length: 12 residues. Germline V gene data show CDR1 as SGHTA and CDR2 as FQGNSA. Trimming removed 4 bases from V and 6 bases from J, with 10 bases in between. The CDR3, as DNA: TGTGCCAGCAGCTCCAGGGTTGGCGAGCAGTACTTC. The encoded protein is CASSSRVGEQYF.

The chain recombines TRBV19 with TRBJ2-5; possibly TRBD1 for D (7 bases). The CDR3 loop spans 16 amino acids. Trimming shortened V by 3 bases and J by 1 base, and 15 bases separated the two germline ends. Germline lookup yields CDR1 LNHDA and CDR2 SQIVND (reference sequence). CDR3 DNA: TGTGCCAGTAGTATCGGAGGGCAGGGGGGCCAAGAGACCCAGTACTTC. This codes for CASSIGGQGGQETQYF.

This chain connects TRBV27 to TRBJ1-2, with 8 nucleotides matching TRBD1. Losses at the gene ends were 6 bases for V and 3 bases for J; bases not matched to a gene: 6. Germline assignment: CDR1 MNHEY and CDR2 SMNVEV (reference sequence). CDR3 length: 14 amino acids. The CDR3: CASSFGQGDYGYTF. The CDR3 DNA follows: TGTGCCAGCAGCTTCGGACAGGGCGACTATGGCTACACCTTC.

V gene TRBV14 combines with J gene TRBJ2-3; 8 bases align to TRBD1. Germline V gives CDR1 SGHDN, CDR2 FVKESK. The CDR3 is 14 residues long. Losses at the gene ends were 1 base for V and 6 bases for J; bases not matched to a gene: 3. For the CDR3, the DNA is TGTGCCAGCAGCCAAGTTCAGGGGGCTGATACGCAGTATTTT. As protein: CASSQVQGADTQYF.

This clone was seen a few times. J is TRBJ2-7 and V is TRBV7-9; weak D call: TRBD1 (7 bases). V was clipped by 5 bases and J by 5 bases, with 13 bases between them. This CDR3 spans 13 amino acids. Germline values: CDR1 SEHNR, CDR2 FQNEAQ (reference sequence). CDR3 in amino acids: CASSLDREDEQYF. Here the CDR3 DNA reads TGTGCCAGCAGCCTCGACAGGGAGGACGAGCAGTACTTC.

This chain links TRBV5-4 with TRBJ2-7; D is perhaps TRBD1 (6 bases). With 4 bases removed from V and 2 bases from J, the gap between germline ends came to 13 bases. The CDR3 length is 14 residues. CDR1 and CDR2 from the germline V gene are SGHNT and YYREEE (reference sequence). The CDR3 region has the DNA TGTGCCAGCAGCCGGACGGGACAACCCTACGAGCAGTACTTC. It yields the protein CASSRTGQPYEQYF.

The chain couples TRBV3-1 (or the pseudogene TRBV3-2) to TRBJ2-7, with 7 bases that match TRBD2. The V and J ends lost 5 bases and 0 bases, in that order; junction bases with no gene match: 16. This CDR3 has 18 residues. Germline V lookup: CDR1 LGHDT, CDR2 YNNKEL (reference sequence). The CDR3 loop is CASSSRLGGRASSYEQYF. CDR3 sequence (DNA): TGTGCCAGCAGCTCTCGACTAGGAGGGAGGGCCAGCTCCTACGAGCAGTACTTC.

The chain couples TRBV6-6 to TRBJ1-1; TRBD1 might be the D (5 bases). Deletions cut 6 bases from V and 5 bases from J, with 16 bases between. Germline assignment: CDR1 MNHNY and CDR2 SVGAGI (reference sequence). The CDR3 is 14 amino acids. The CDR3 sequence: CASSPPGGGTEAFF. CDR3 nucleotides: TGTGCCAGCAGCCCCCCCGGGGGTGGAACTGAAGCTTTCTTT.

The chain has TRBV5-1 and TRBJ1-6; 8 bases are shared with TRBD1. CDR1 is SGHRS and CDR2 is YFSETQ in the germline V gene. V lost 7 bases and J lost 8; bases outside the gene matches: 5. CDR3 length equals 13 residues. In nucleotides, the CDR3 is TGCGCCAGCGGGGTACAGGGGGATTCACCCCTCCACTTT. Protein sequence: CASGVQGDSPLHF.

The chain uses TRBV19 and TRBJ2-3; 8 bases align to TRBD1. The CDR3 runs to 15 residues. CDR1 LNHDA and CDR2 SQIVND come from the germline V gene (reference sequence). V trimming: 5 bases; J trimming: 3 bases; junction bases outside the gene matches: 7. The CDR3 here is CASSHARGRTDTQYF. Written as DNA, the CDR3 is TGTGCCAGTAGTCATGCCAGGGGGCGGACAGATACGCAGTATTTT.

This clone was detected once. Its ends do not fully match the called genes, so a read error is possible. V usage is TRBV5-8 and J usage is TRBJ2-3, with 9 bases fitting TRBD1. Germline V gives CDR1 SGHTS, CDR2 YDEGEE. The CDR3 loop spans 15 amino acids. The CDR3 protein is CASTGTGQGTDTQYF. The CDR3, as DNA: TGTGCTAGCACGGGGACAGGGCAAGGGACAGATACGCAGTATTTT.

V and J are TRBV19 and TRBJ2-7; D is perhaps TRBD2 (5 bases). Per the germline V gene, CDR1 is LNHDA and CDR2 is SQIVND (reference sequence). The V gene lost 2 bases and the J gene lost 4 bases, with 9 bases spanning the gap. The CDR3 runs 13 residues. As DNA, the CDR3 is TGTGCCAGTAGTATACCGGGAAAATACGAGCAGTACTTC. Its translation is CASSIPGKYEQYF.